One sample yielded the 30 T cell receptor beta chains listed below, sequenced in a study of cytomegalovirus exposure and HLA in healthy donors. PCR amplification relied on 60 Vbeta primers (plus 13 Jbeta primers). Some clones are missing from TCRdb's copy, which holds only in-frame ones; the method was immunoSEQ multiplex PCR. Of more than 95,000 clones listed, 80% to 90% are singletons. The sample comprised PBMCs. The origin of the receptors is a woman aged 40 to 55 in good health and CMV-seropositive.

This rearrangement joins TRBV19 to TRBJ1-2, with 9 bases that match TRBD1. The V gene's germline CDR1 is LNHDA and CDR2 SQIVND (reference sequence). Trimming removed 7 bases from V and 2 bases from J; junction bases left unmatched: 8. CDR3 length: 15 amino acids. The CDR3 sequence is CASTTGGPGNYGYTF. The CDR3 nucleotides read TGTGCCAGTACTACAGGGGGCCCTGGGAACTATGGCTACACCTTC.

The chain is built from TRBV15 and TRBJ1-2; 7 nucleotides agree with TRBD1. Trimming took 1 base from V and 8 from J; bases not matched to a gene: 10. Per germline, CDR1 LNHNV and CDR2 YYDKDF (reference sequence). The CDR3 sequence is 15 residues long. CDR3 amino acids: CATSRVGQGVQGYTF. The CDR3 DNA sequence: TGTGCCACCAGCAGAGTGGGTCAGGGGGTCCAGGGCTACACCTTC.

V usage is TRBV9 and J usage is TRBJ2-3; TRBD2 agrees at 7 bases. Looked up from germline, CDR1 is SGDLS and CDR2 is YYNGEE. The CDR3 spans 15 residues. With V trimmed by 3 bases and J by 8 bases, 12 bases remained unmatched. CDR3 in amino acids: CASSDFGAGEGTQYF. The DNA for the CDR3 is TGTGCCAGCAGCGACTTCGGCGCGGGAGAGGGTACGCAGTATTTT.

The chain links TRBV27 to TRBJ1-4; D gene unclear. CDR3 length: 13 amino acids. CDR1 is MNHEY, CDR2 SMNVEV, per germline (reference sequence). The V and J ends lost 2 bases and 7 bases respectively, with 8 bases between them. The CDR3 region has the DNA TGTGCCAGCAGTTTAGGGCCAGCTGAAAAACTGTTTTTT. The encoded protein is CASSLGPAEKLFF.

The V call is TRBV28, the J call TRBJ1-5; D perhaps matches TRBD1 (6 bases). This CDR3 has 15 amino acids. Germline lookup yields CDR1 MDHEN and CDR2 SYDVKM. V was clipped by 1 base and J by 6 bases, with 13 bases between them. The CDR3 DNA reads as TGTGCCAGCAGTTTATTGGGCAGGGGATCTCAGCCCCAGCATTTT. Its translation: CASSLLGRGSQPQHF.

The rearrangement links TRBV4-1 to TRBJ2-1, with D possibly matching TRBD2 (5 bases). Germline CDR1 and CDR2: MGHRA and YSYEKL. The CDR3 totals 17 residues. With 1 base removed from V and 0 bases from J, the gap between germline ends came to 13 bases. CDR3 nucleotides: TGCGCCAGCAGCCAAGGCGACTATATGAGCTCCTACAATGAGCAGTTCTTC. This codes for CASSQGDYMSSYNEQFF.

The chain links TRBV7-9 to TRBJ2-7, with 10 bases aligning to TRBD2. V lost 6 bases and J lost 0; bases outside the gene matches: 8. CDR3 length equals 16 residues. Germline-derived CDR1 and CDR2 are SEHNR and FQNEAQ (reference sequence). The CDR3 region is CASRAFPSGSSYEQYF. DNA of the CDR3: TGTGCCAGCAGGGCATTTCCTAGCGGGAGCTCCTACGAGCAGTACTTC.

The V call is TRBV7-2, the J call TRBJ2-7; D is possibly TRBD2 (5 bases). CDR3 length: 15 amino acids. The ends were cut back, 4 bases at V and 1 base at J, with 14 bases in the middle. Germline CDR1 reads SGHTA; CDR2 reads FQGNSA. The CDR3 nucleotides are TGTGCCAGCAGCTCCCCTCTAGGAGGTTCCTACGAGCAGTACTTC. This sequence encodes CASSSPLGGSYEQYF.

J is TRBJ1-6 and V is TRBV4-1; no reliable D call. The ends were cut back, 4 bases at V and 0 bases at J, with 16 bases in the middle. The germline V gene encodes CDR1 MGHRA and CDR2 YSYEKL. The CDR3 sequence is 18 residues long. The CDR3, as DNA: TGCGCCAGCAGCCGTGAATGGGAGGGATTCTCCTATAATTCACCCCTCCACTTT. It specifies CASSREWEGFSYNSPLHF.

V and J are TRBV19 and TRBJ2-1; 13 positions agree with TRBD2. This CDR3 has 15 amino acids. Germline V gives CDR1 LNHDA, CDR2 SQIVND (reference sequence). V trimming: 5 bases; J trimming: 7 bases; junction bases outside the gene matches: 5. The DNA of the CDR3 is TGTGCCAGTAGTCCCGGGACTAGCGGGGTGAATGAGCAGTTCTTC. The encoded protein is CASSPGTSGVNEQFF.

V is TRBV9 and J is TRBJ1-1, with unresolved D. Trimming stripped 0 bases from V and 0 bases from J, with 15 bases between. CDR1 is SGDLS, CDR2 YYNGEE, per germline. The CDR3 runs to 17 residues. CDR3 amino acids: CASSVGARVSLNTEAFF. The CDR3, as DNA: TGTGCCAGCAGCGTAGGTGCGCGGGTCTCCTTGAACACTGAAGCTTTCTTT.

This sequence joins TRBV18 and TRBJ2-2; the D gene is possibly TRBD1 (6 bases). V was clipped by 0 bases and J by 6 bases, with 11 bases between them. The germline V gene has CDR1 KGHSH and CDR2 LQKENI. CDR3 length: 15 amino acids. The CDR3 DNA reads TGTGCCAGCTCACCACCAACAGGGAGAGCCGGGGAGCTGTTTTTT. It codes for CASSPPTGRAGELFF.

This chain links TRBV19 with TRBJ2-7, with 9 bases lining up with TRBD2. The ends lost 4 bases at V and 2 bases at J; junction bases unmatched: 0. The germline gives CDR1 LNHDA, CDR2 SQIVND (reference sequence). CDR3 length: 13 residues. The CDR3 coding sequence is TGTGCCAGTAGTAGCGGGAGGGCCTACGAGCAGTACTTC. This codes for CASSSGRAYEQYF.

The rearrangement links TRBV2 to TRBJ2-1; D might be TRBD1 (5 bases). Germline CDR1 and CDR2: SNHLY and FYNNEI. There are 15 residues in the CDR3. Trimming took 1 base from V and 8 from J, leaving 15 bases between them. As DNA, the CDR3 is TGTGCCAGCAGTGAAGGGGTAAGGGGATACGATGAGCAGTTCTTC. The encoded protein is CASSEGVRGYDEQFF.

This sequence joins TRBV5-1 and TRBJ2-3, with 7 bases matching TRBD2. Trimming cost V 6 bases and J 3 bases; bases outside gene matches: 4. Germline values: CDR1 SGHRS, CDR2 YFSETQ. This CDR3 region has 13 residues. CDR3 nucleotide sequence: TGCGCCAGCATCCGGGAGGATACAGATACGCAGTATTTT. This encodes CASIREDTDTQYF. The full variable domain, its missing parts supplied by reference TRBV5-1 and TRBJ2-3, is KAGVTQTPRYLIKTRGQQVTLSCSPISGHRSVSWYQQTPGQGLQFLFEYFSETQRNKGNFPGRFSGRQFSNSRSEMNVSTLELGDSALYLCASIREDTDTQYFGPGTRLTVL.

The genes are TRBV28 and TRBJ2-1; TRBD2 might be the D (5 bases). This CDR3 is built from 15 residues. CDR1 MDHEN and CDR2 SYDVKM come from the germline V gene. Trimming took off 6 bases at V and 3 bases at J, with 15 bases between the two ends. The DNA for the CDR3 is TGTGCCAGCAGGGCCGGGGAGCGCCACTACAATGAGCAGTTCTTC. This encodes CASRAGERHYNEQFF.

The chain joins TRBV5-1 to TRBJ1-3; TRBD1 might be the D (5 bases). Trimming stripped 4 bases from V and 0 bases from J, with 8 bases between. Per germline, CDR1 SGHRS and CDR2 YFSETQ. CDR3 length equals 14 residues. CDR3 region: CASSPGVSGNTIYF. In nucleotides, the CDR3 is TGCGCCAGCAGCCCGGGGGTCTCTGGAAACACCATATATTTT.

To note about this clone: At one boundary the junction diverges from the germline segment, which might be a read error. V gene TRBV7-9 combines with J gene TRBJ2-7, with D possibly TRBD1 on 5 matching bases. Germline-derived CDR1 and CDR2 are SEHNR and FQNEAQ (reference sequence). This CDR3 comprises 12 residues. CDR3 nucleotide sequence: TGTTCCAGCACCGCCCAGGGTTACGAGCAGTACTTC. Amino acid sequence: CSSTAQGYEQYF.

In its sample, this clone was seen once. The chain joins TRBV5-1 to TRBJ1-2, with D possibly being TRBD1 (5 bases). This CDR3 has 15 residues. V lost 0 bases, J lost 4 bases, and 13 bases lay in between. Germline V gene lookup returns CDR1 SGHRS and CDR2 YFSETQ. The CDR3 DNA is TGCGCCAGCAGCTTGGCCGCAGGGCAGATCTATGGCTACACCTTC. Protein: CASSLAAGQIYGYTF.

The chain uses TRBV9 and TRBJ2-1; 8 bases match TRBD2. Germline-derived CDR1 and CDR2 are SGDLS and YYNGEE. The CDR3 totals 16 residues. The trim removed 3 bases at V and 5 bases at J, leaving 10 bases unmatched. The CDR3 protein is CASSEFGSAGDNEQFF. In DNA form, the CDR3 reads TGTGCCAGCAGCGAGTTCGGTTCAGCGGGGGACAATGAGCAGTTCTTC.

V and J are TRBV2 and TRBJ2-7; maybe TRBD2 (6 bases). Germline loops: CDR1 SNHLY, CDR2 FYNNEI. V was trimmed by 7 bases and J by 6 bases, leaving 16 bases between them. The CDR3 totals 13 residues. For the CDR3, the DNA is TGTGCCAGCAACCATGGGGGGTTGGGCGAGCAGTACTTC. It yields the protein CASNHGGLGEQYF.

The CDR3 region is CASTGQGARYGYTF. In DNA form, the CDR3 reads TGTGCCAGCACGGGACAGGGGGCACGGTATGGCTACACCTTC. This chain connects TRBV2 to TRBJ1-2; 12 bases map to TRBD1. CDR3 length: 14 residues. The germline V gene has CDR1 SNHLY and CDR2 FYNNEI. The junction had 5 bases not matched to a gene; V was cut back by 7 bases and J by 5 bases.

The V and J genes are TRBV9 and TRBJ2-1; 10 bases match TRBD2. J was trimmed by 7 bases and V by 6 bases; bases with no gene match: 13. CDR3 length equals 16 residues. Germline V gives CDR1 SGDLS, CDR2 YYNGEE. This CDR3 is CASTQRGTSATNEQFF. DNA of the CDR3: TGTGCCAGCACCCAGAGGGGGACTAGCGCGACAAATGAGCAGTTCTTC.

For this clone: One junction end disagrees with the germline gene, perhaps due to a read error. The chain recombines TRBV7-7 with TRBJ2-7; D unclear. This CDR3 region has 13 residues. The germline CDR1 and CDR2 sequences are SSHAT and FNYEAQ (reference sequence). CDR3 sequence reads: CASSLLESGEQYF. The CDR3 nucleotides read TGTGCTAGCAGCCTCCTTGAGTCCGGCGAGCAGTACTTC.

This chain uses TRBV5-1 with TRBJ1-1; D ambiguous. The V gene's germline CDR1 is SGHRS and CDR2 YFSETQ. Trimming stripped 4 bases from V and 8 bases from J, with 15 bases between. The CDR3 totals 13 residues. CDR3 residues: CASSLESLLEAFF. The CDR3 DNA is TGCGCCAGCAGCCTTGAGTCCCTACTCGAAGCTTTCTTT.

The chain is built from TRBV5-1 and TRBJ2-4; the match to TRBD2 covers 7 bases. CDR1 and CDR2 (germline): SGHRS, YFSETQ. The CDR3 loop spans 17 amino acids. The V segment lost 4 bases and the J segment 1 base; nucleotides outside the gene matches: 11. CDR3 amino acids: CASSTLGGRAAKNIQYF. The CDR3 DNA follows: TGCGCCAGCAGCACCTTGGGTGGGAGGGCGGCCAAAAACATTCAGTACTTC.

The genes are TRBV5-5 and TRBJ2-1; 11 bases agree with TRBD2. Germline V gene sequence: CDR1 SGHKS, CDR2 YYEKEE (reference sequence). CDR3 size: 14 residues. With 4 bases clipped from V and 10 bases from J, the junction kept 7 bases outside the gene matches. Here the CDR3 DNA reads TGTGCCAGCAGCCGACTGGGACTAGCGGTAGAGCAGTTCTTC. Its translation: CASSRLGLAVEQFF.

The gene calls are TRBV11-3 and TRBJ2-5, with a weak D call TRBD1 (5 bases). The CDR3 is made up of 16 amino acids. Trimming cost V 5 bases and J 1 base, with 17 bases left between them. The V gene's germline CDR1 is SGHNT and CDR2 YENEEA. The CDR3 sequence is CASSPGHGQIQETQYF. The DNA of the CDR3 is TGTGCCAGCAGCCCAGGACACGGTCAGATCCAAGAGACCCAGTACTTC.

This chain joins TRBV27 and TRBJ1-1, with 7 bases aligning to TRBD1. The ends lost 6 bases at V and 3 bases at J; junction bases unmatched: 7. Germline assignment: CDR1 MNHEY and CDR2 SMNVEV (reference sequence). The CDR3 is made up of 14 amino acids. CDR3 region: CASRLQGWYTEAFF. In DNA form, the CDR3 reads TGTGCCAGCAGGTTACAGGGGTGGTACACTGAAGCTTTCTTT.

The V call is TRBV6-4, the J call TRBJ1-1; possible D gene TRBD1, 6 bases. Trimming removed 11 bases from V and 1 base from J, with 14 bases in between. Germline V lookup: CDR1 MRHNA, CDR2 SNTAGT. The CDR3 is 13 amino acids. The CDR3 loop reads CASSTGPNTEAFF. The CDR3 DNA is TGTGCCTCGTCGACAGGACCGAACACTGAAGCTTTCTTT.